The text below deals with one T cell receptor beta chain. What it binds is not known. Caucasian adults residing in Nashville, Tennessee made up all the donors. The sample originates from a study of shared clonotypes between healthy human individuals. The study, taken as a whole, reports: A generally larger estimated richness was seen in naive subsets than in memory subsets.

Deep-level settings were used for running the assay. Several immunoSEQ plates received, in even portions, the genomic DNA of each subset. Generated by immunoSEQ multiplex PCR, the TCRdb table keeps only in-frame clones and is missing some. This sample has roughly 700,000 clones, with over 65% found just once. The CDR3 spans 14 residues. Trimming removed 3 bases from V and 2 bases from J; junction bases left unmatched: 4. Germline V lookup: CDR1 SGHRS, CDR2 YFSETQ. The sequence was obtained from a woman aged 30 to 39 in good health. This sequence joins TRBV5-1 and TRBJ2-7; 8 bases line up with TRBD1. The specimen sequenced was memory CD4+ T cells sorted from blood. The subset was: CD45RA-negative fraction. The CDR3 spells CASSWGQETYEQYF. The DNA of the CDR3 is TGCGCCAGCAGCTGGGGACAGGAGACCTACGAGCAGTACTTC. Full variable domain (rest looked up from reference TRBV5-1 and TRBJ2-7): KAGVTQTPRYLIKTRGQQVTLSCSPISGHRSVSWYQQTPGQGLQFLFEYFSETQRNKGNFPGRFSGRQFSNSRSEMNVSTLELGDSALYLCASSWGQETYEQYFGPGTRLTVT.